This T cell receptor (beta chain) was sequenced in a study of cytomegalovirus exposure and HLA in healthy donors. Whole-study findings and limits: The likely origin of a cluster of highly shared sequence variants was a sequencing artifact. Follow-up analysis later connected one missense variant in DCLRE1C with trimming of TCR beta V- and J-genes. Only CMV serostatus was available as immune exposure information.

PCR used 60 Vbeta primers and 13 Jbeta primers. Here immunoSEQ multiplex PCR was the method, and the copy in TCRdb shows in-frame clones only, minus some. In the table there are some 100,000 clones, just under 70% of which are singletons. About this clone: The antigen is not known.

CDR3 size: 13 residues. Germline lookup yields CDR1 GTSNPN and CDR2 SVGIG (reference sequence). V shed 4 bases, J shed 3 bases, and the junction held 6 bases outside the gene matches. The source of this sequence is a woman in her sixties or seventies in good health and CMV-seropositive. Input material: PBMCs. J is TRBJ2-7 and V is TRBV30, with 7 bases lining up with TRBD2. This CDR3 is CAWIDPGGYEQYF. The CDR3 nucleotides read TGTGCCTGGATCGACCCGGGAGGCTACGAGCAGTACTTC.